This record looks at one T cell receptor (beta chain) sequence and its context. Its matching antigen is unknown. This sample was included in a study of CD4+ T cells in melanoma. There are 14 residues in the CDR3. J was trimmed by 6 bases and V by 3 bases; bases with no gene match: 6. CDR1 and CDR2 (germline): KGHSH, LQKENI. General study points: CD8+ T cell, macrophage and B cell function reportedly correlated with neoantigen-specific CD4+ T cells. Neoantigen-specific CD4+ T cells in melanoma reportedly had diverse differentiation states.

Profiled with immunoSEQ multiplex PCR; TCRdb holds only in-frame clones, not every one. The data show some 150,000 clones, with around 90% seen just once and about 1.5% held by the top ten. The chain recombines TRBV18 with TRBJ2-3; 7 bases map to TRBD2. This receptor was obtained from a human donor with melanoma. The CDR3 region is CASSPETSSDTQYF. The DNA for the CDR3 is TGTGCCAGCTCACCGGAGACTAGCAGCGATACGCAGTATTTT.